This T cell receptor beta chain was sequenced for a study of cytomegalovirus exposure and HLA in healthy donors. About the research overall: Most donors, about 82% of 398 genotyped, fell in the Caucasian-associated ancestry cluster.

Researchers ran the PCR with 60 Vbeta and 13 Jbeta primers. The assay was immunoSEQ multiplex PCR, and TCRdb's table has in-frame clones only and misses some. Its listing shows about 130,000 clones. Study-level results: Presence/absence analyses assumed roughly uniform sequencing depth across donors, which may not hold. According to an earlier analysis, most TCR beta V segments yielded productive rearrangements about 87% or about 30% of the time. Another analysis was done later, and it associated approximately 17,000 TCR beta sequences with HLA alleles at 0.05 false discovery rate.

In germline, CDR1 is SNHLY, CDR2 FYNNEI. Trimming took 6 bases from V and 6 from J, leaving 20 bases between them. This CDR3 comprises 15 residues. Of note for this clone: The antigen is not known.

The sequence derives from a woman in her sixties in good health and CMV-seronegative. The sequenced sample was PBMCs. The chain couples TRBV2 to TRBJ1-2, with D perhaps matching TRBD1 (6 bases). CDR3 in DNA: TGTGCCAGCAGCGACTCCCACAGGGCAGGAAATGGCTACACCTTC. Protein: CASSDSHRAGNGYTF.